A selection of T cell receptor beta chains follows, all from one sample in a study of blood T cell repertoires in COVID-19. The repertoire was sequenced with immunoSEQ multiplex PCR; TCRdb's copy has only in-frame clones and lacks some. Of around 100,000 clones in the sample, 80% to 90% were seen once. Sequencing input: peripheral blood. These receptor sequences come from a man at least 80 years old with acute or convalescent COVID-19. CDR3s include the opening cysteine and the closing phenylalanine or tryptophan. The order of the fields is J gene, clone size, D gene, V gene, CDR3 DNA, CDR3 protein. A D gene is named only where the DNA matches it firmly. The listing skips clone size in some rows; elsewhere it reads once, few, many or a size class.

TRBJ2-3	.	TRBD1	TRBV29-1	TGCAGCATCTCCTTGACAGGGGGCTTTTGGGATACGCAGTATTTT	CSISLTGGFWDTQYF
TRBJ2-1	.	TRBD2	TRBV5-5	TGTGCCAGCAGCCTAGGGACTAGCGGGTCCAATGAGCAGTTCTTC	CASSLGTSGSNEQFF
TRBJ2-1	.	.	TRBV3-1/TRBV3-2	TGTGCCAGCAGCCAATCCAGGGGTTCCTCCTACAATGAGCAGTTCTTC	CASSQSRGSSYNEQFF
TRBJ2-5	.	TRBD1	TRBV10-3	TGTGCCATCAGTCTCGGGACAGCCCAAGAGACCCAGTACTTC	CAISLGTAQETQYF
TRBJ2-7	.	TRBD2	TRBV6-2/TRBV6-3	TGTGCCAGCAGCCCGGGACTAGCCCCCTACGAGCAGTACTTC	CASSPGLAPYEQYF
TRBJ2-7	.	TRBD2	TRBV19	TGTGCCAGTAGTGTAACGGGGGGCGAGCAGTACTTC	CASSVTGGEQYF
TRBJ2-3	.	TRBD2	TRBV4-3	TGCGCCAGCAGCCAAGCCTGGACTAGCGGGAGGGCCCTCTCCGCGGATACGCAGTATTTT	CASSQAWTSGRALSADTQYF
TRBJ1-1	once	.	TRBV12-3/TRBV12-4	TGTGCCAGCAATCAGGCAGGGCCTGAAGCTTTCTTT	CASNQAGPEAFF
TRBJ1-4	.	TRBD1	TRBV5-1	TGCGCCAGCAGCTCACAGGGGGCTCTTAATGAAAAACTGTTTTTT	CASSSQGALNEKLFF
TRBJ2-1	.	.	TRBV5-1	TGCGCCAGCAACGGGGGGCTGAAGGAGCAGTTCTTC	CASNGGLKEQFF
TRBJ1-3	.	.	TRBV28	TGTGCCAGCAGTTTATCCCGAGGGGGAAACACCATATATTTT	CASSLSRGGNTIYF
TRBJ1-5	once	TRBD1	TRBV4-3	TGCGCCAGCAGCAAGACAGGGGGCTTGGGTCAGCCCCAGCATTTT	CASSKTGGLGQPQHF
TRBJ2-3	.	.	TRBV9	TGTGCCAGCAGCGTAGCCGCAGATACGCAGTATTTT	CASSVAADTQYF
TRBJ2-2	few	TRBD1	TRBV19	TGTGCCAGTAGTATGGGACAGGGCTTCACCGGGGAGCTGTTTTTT	CASSMGQGFTGELFF
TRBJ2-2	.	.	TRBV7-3	TGTGCCAGCAGCTTGACTAGGGCCGGGGAGCTGTTTTTT	CASSLTRAGELFF
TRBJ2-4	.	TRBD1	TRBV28	TGTGCCAGCAGGCCGGGGACAGGGACCAAAAACATTCAGTACTTC	CASRPGTGTKNIQYF
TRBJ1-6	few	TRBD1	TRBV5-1	TGCGCCAGCAGCTTAGGGGGCGCAGGGAATTCACCCCTCCACTTT	CASSLGGAGNSPLHF
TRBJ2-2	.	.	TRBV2	TGTGCCAGCACCGAAAGGGGGTTCGGGGAGCTGTTTTTT	CASTERGFGELFF
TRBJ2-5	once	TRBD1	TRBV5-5	TGTGCCAGCAGCTGGGGGACAGGTAGAGAGACCCAGTACTTC	CASSWGTGRETQYF
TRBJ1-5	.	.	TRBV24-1	TGTGCCACCAGTGATTCGGGGGATCTTCAGCCCCAGCATTTT	CATSDSGDLQPQHF
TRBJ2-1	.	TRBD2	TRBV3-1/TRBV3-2	TGTGCCAGCAGCCAGGTAGCGGGGAGTAGCGGCGATGAGCAGTTCTTC	CASSQVAGSSGDEQFF
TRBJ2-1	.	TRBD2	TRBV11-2	TGTGCCAGCAGCTCCTGGACTAGCGGGAGAAAAGAGCAGTTCTTC	CASSSWTSGRKEQFF
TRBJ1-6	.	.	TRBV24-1	TGTGCCACCAGTGACCCCCAACCCCTCCACTTT	CATSDPQPLHF